The rows below give T cell receptor beta chains drawn from one sample of a study of OX40 agonist ivuxolimab in advanced cancers. Produced via immunoSEQ multiplex PCR; TCRdb's table is partial and in-frame only. Of about 62,000 clones in the sample, approximately 85% were seen once. Material: CD4+ or CD8+ T cells sorted from blood, obtained in a trial of the OX40 agonist ivuxolimab. The receptors shown here come from an adult with an advanced solid tumor such as melanoma, head and neck, liver or kidney cancer. The CDR3 runs from the conserved cysteine through the conserved F or W. Fields, in order: CDR3 protein, CDR3 DNA, clone size, J gene, V gene, D gene. D genes are given only for firm matches. Size tells how often a clone was seen (once, few, many) or the class of an expanded clone, and some rows leave it out.

CDR3: CASSLGASGGTYEQYF
DNA: TGTGCCAGCAGCTTAGGGGCTAGCGGGGGGACGTACGAGCAGTACTTC
size: -
J: TRBJ2-7
V: TRBV7-8
D: TRBD2

CDR3: CASSPGGRSMSTNEKLFF
DNA: TGTGCCAGCTCACCCGGTGGCAGATCCATGTCGACTAATGAAAAACTGTTTTTT
size: -
J: TRBJ1-4
V: TRBV18
D: -

CDR3: CASSSPGTRYQETQYF
DNA: TGTGCCAGCAGCTCGCCAGGCACACGGTACCAAGAGACCCAGTACTTC
size: -
J: TRBJ2-5
V: TRBV7-2
D: -

CDR3: CSVVGQGGFSTGELFF
DNA: TGCAGCGTTGTGGGACAAGGAGGGTTTAGCACCGGGGAGCTGTTTTTT
size: -
J: TRBJ2-2
V: TRBV29-1
D: -

CDR3: CASSLPISFNEQFF
DNA: TGTGCCAGCAGCTTGCCTATCAGTTTTAATGAGCAGTTCTTC
size: -
J: TRBJ2-1
V: TRBV5-4
D: -

CDR3: CSVEVLTGGHEQYF
DNA: TGCAGCGTTGAAGTGCTCACAGGGGGCCACGAGCAGTACTTC
size: -
J: TRBJ2-7
V: TRBV29-1
D: TRBD1

CDR3: CASTIDSSPYEQYF
DNA: TGCGCCAGCACCATCGACAGCTCCCCCTACGAGCAGTACTTC
size: -
J: TRBJ2-7
V: TRBV5-1
D: -

CDR3: CASSLSNRGTEAFF
DNA: TGTGCCAGCAGTTTATCGAACAGAGGGACTGAAGCTTTCTTT
size: once
J: TRBJ1-1
V: TRBV28
D: -

CDR3: CASSVLKGTQYF
DNA: TGTGCCAGCAGCGTACTTAAGGGGACCCAGTACTTC
size: -
J: TRBJ2-5
V: TRBV9
D: -

CDR3: CASSQGARSPLHF
DNA: TGCGCCAGCAGCCAAGGCGCCAGATCACCCCTCCACTTT
size: -
J: TRBJ1-6
V: TRBV4-3
D: -

CDR3: CASSEVGNLYEQYF
DNA: TGTGCCAGCAGCGAAGTTGGGAACCTCTACGAGCAGTACTTC
size: -
J: TRBJ2-7
V: TRBV6-6
D: -

CDR3: CSVKLTGANVLTF
DNA: TGCAGCGTTAAATTGACAGGGGCCAACGTCCTGACTTTC
size: -
J: TRBJ2-6
V: TRBV29-1
D: -

CDR3: CASSPPDSNAGNTIYF
DNA: TGTGCCAGCAGTCCCCCGGACAGTAACGCTGGAAACACCATATATTTT
size: -
J: TRBJ1-3
V: TRBV28
D: -

CDR3: CASTLMGGTDTEAFF
DNA: TGTGCCAGCACCCTCATGGGAGGAACGGACACTGAAGCTTTCTTT
size: -
J: TRBJ1-1
V: TRBV5-4
D: -

CDR3: CASSAPGTKPLSKNIQYF
DNA: TGTGCCAGCAGCGCCCCGGGGACAAAACCTTTGTCCAAAAACATTCAGTACTTC
size: -
J: TRBJ2-4
V: TRBV7-9
D: -

CDR3: CASSSGGHLQSLGTQYF
DNA: TGTGCCAGTAGCAGCGGGGGGCACCTTCAATCTTTGGGTACGCAGTATTTT
size: -
J: TRBJ2-3
V: TRBV19
D: TRBD2